This T cell receptor (beta chain) was captured in a study of blood T cell repertoires in COVID-19 (TCRdb year 2020). Turning to the overall study: Samples from collaborators originated in the United States, Italy and Spain and spanned both the acute and convalescent phases of COVID-19. The prospective study material was composed of cDNA or gDNA derived from T cells, B-cell-depleted T cells, or PBMCs. The dataset comprised deeply sampled blood TCRbeta repertoires from subjects exposed to, actively infected with, or recovered from COVID-19. The repertoires were made available in a free public database intended to serve as a resource for research on the immune response to SARS-CoV-2. Samples came from the ongoing ImmuneRACE study (first 160 participants) plus 1,254 subjects from 6 global collaborators. Nearly every sample came with metadata listing a de-identified subject ID, COVID-19 status, age in years and sex. HLA class I and class II types, where available, came from metadata supplied by the sample provider rather than from assay-based typing. Overall study results and their limits: The amount of clinical and demographic metadata varied by source and participant and was provided uncurated.

TCRbeta CDR3 regions were amplified from genomic DNA by means of the immunoSEQ Assay, a bias-controlled multiplex PCR. The paper's processing steps were these. Nucleated cell counts per sample were estimated from amplification of reference gene primers within the assay. To quantify the absolute abundance of each unique TCRbeta CDR3 rearrangement, sequence reads were collapsed and filtered. For each sample, productive Simpson clonality was calculated as the square root of Simpson's diversity index across productive rearrangements. TCRdb retrieved this table from immuneACCESS and kept in-frame rearrangements only. Not all clones are present; in checked studies, unresolved V genes account for under half, and no reason is known for the remainder. Clone size and V and J calls were adopted from that table, with D and trimming inferred from the DNA. Within this sample are 95,000 to 110,000 clones, with roughly 90% of them counted one time only. Of the sample, around 3.8% is held by the ten largest clones.

The germline ends are 18 bases apart after V is trimmed by 5 bases and J by 2 bases. As encoded in the germline V gene, CDR1 is KGHSH while CDR2 is LQKENI. From its cysteine to its phenylalanine, the CDR3 spans 16 amino acids. Only the CDR3 region is kept as DNA, spanning 48 bases read in frame from base 1. Collaborating institutions collected whole blood in K2EDTA tubes following their own protocols. For TCRbeta analysis, collaborator samples were shipped as frozen whole blood, as isolated PBMCs, or as DNA extracted from either sample type. This clone has more than one count but fewer than ten. The specificity of this receptor is unknown. No quality values exist for individual bases; no much larger clone is one base distant.

This chain joins TRBV18 to TRBJ2-5; the best D guess is TRBD1, with 8 bases matching. Sample: peripheral blood. The clonotype was recovered from a woman aged 55-69 years with acute or convalescent COVID-19. In nucleotide form, the sequence is TGTGCCAGCTCAAGCGGGACAGGAGGGGGTCAAGAGACCCAGTACTTC. Its protein reads: CASSSGTGGGQETQYF.